The clone carrying this T cell receptor (beta chain) showed up many times. Its antigen is currently unknown. Germline values: CDR1 DFQATT, CDR2 SNEGSKA (reference sequence). The ends were cut back, 3 bases at V and 3 bases at J, with 18 bases in the middle. The CDR3 is 15 amino acids. The data stem from a study of CD8 T cells in ankylosing spondylitis. Whole-study findings and limits: The study looked at matched synovial fluid samples from ankylosing spondylitis patients. Disease-linked clones were reported to be significantly enriched there. Ankylosing spondylitis blood appeared to be characterized by a TCR beta motif of roughly eight highly homologous variants. Earlier authors reported some of these motif variants in reactive arthritis synovial fluid and blood.

Molecular-barcoded quantitative 5'-RACE produced these TCR beta libraries. TCRdb itself ran the 5' RACE reads through MiXCR, one entry per CDR3 protein. This sample yields 700,000 to 1,000,000 distinct CDR3 sequences, of which around 11% are seen a single time; approximately 0.5% belongs to the top ten. The sequence was collected from a male donor with ankylosing spondylitis. The sequencing sample was made of blood, either unsorted or a sorted T cell fraction (not recorded which). The chain joins TRBV20-1 to TRBJ2-7; TRBD1 might be the D (6 bases). DNA of the CDR3: TGCAGTGCTAGCGACAGGACCCGAAAGGACTACGAGCAGTACTTC. It encodes CSASDRTRKDYEQYF.